Sequencing of this T cell receptor beta chain was carried out in a study of HIV-infected children after antiretroviral therapy interruption. In the study overall: For the interruption arm, samples span week 0 through about 3 years after study end. Whole-study findings and limits: Naive CD4+ sequences overlapped less between time points once interruption began.

Treatment given: PENTA 11 planned treatment interruption arm or continuous ART arm. Trimming removed 5 bases from V and 3 bases from J, with 12 bases in between. This CDR3 is 13 amino acids long. Germline V gene lookup returns CDR1 SGHRS and CDR2 YFSETQ. The TCR library was built from RNA with a 3' RACE protocol and unique molecular identifiers. TCRdb re-called the 3' RACE reads with MiXCR, one entry per CDR3 protein. The repertoire consists of around 50,000 distinct CDR3 sequences, with more than 3.5% occurring once and the leading ten covering 0.7%. Ten or more counts support this clonotype. Its target is unknown.

The chain employs TRBV5-1 and TRBJ2-7, with D unresolved. Specimen: CD45RA+ CD4+ T cells from PBMCs, pooled from several time points, collected from a donor given antiretroviral therapy, either interrupted or continuous. Stated subset: naive CD4+ CD45RA+ CD45RO- T cells. The clonotype was recovered from a pool of human donors with HIV. Here the CDR3 DNA reads TGCGCCAGCAGATTACAGACGGGCTACGAGCAGTACTTC. This encodes CASRLQTGYEQYF.